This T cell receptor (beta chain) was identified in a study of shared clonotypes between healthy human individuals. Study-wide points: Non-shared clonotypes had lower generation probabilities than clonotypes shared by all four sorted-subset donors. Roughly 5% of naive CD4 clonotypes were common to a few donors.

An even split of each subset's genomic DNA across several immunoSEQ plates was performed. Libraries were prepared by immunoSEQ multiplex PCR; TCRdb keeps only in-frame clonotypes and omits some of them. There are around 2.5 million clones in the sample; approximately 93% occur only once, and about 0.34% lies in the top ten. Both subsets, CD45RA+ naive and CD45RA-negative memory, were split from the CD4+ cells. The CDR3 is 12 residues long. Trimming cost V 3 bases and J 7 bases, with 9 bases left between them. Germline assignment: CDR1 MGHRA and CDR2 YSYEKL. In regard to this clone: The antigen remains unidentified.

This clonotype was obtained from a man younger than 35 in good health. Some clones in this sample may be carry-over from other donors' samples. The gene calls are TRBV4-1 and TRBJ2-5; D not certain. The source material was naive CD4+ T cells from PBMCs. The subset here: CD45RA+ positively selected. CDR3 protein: CASSHPLGTQYF. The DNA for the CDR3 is TGCGCCAGCAGCCACCCGCTCGGGACCCAGTACTTC.